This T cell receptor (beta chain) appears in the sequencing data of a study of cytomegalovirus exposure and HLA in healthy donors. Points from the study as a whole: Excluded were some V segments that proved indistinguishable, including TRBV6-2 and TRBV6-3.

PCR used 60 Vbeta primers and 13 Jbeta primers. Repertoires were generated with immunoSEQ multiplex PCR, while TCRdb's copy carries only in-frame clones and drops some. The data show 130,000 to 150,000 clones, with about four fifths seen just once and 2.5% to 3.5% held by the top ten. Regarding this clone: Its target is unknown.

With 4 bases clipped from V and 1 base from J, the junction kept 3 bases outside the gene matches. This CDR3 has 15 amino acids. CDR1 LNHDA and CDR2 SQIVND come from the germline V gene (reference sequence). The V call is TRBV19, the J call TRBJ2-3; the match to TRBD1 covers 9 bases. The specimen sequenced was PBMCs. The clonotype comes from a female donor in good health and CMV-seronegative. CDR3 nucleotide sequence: TGTGCCAGTAGTAATAGACAGGGGGGCACAGATACGCAGTATTTT. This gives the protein CASSNRQGGTDTQYF.